The clone carrying this TCR beta chain was detected ten times or more. What it binds is unknown. RNA transcripts yielded amplified TCR beta CDR3 regions. The study used the HTBI primer set for a first-round RT-PCR of the TCR CDR3. TCRdb passed the multiplex PCR reads through MiXCR, listing each CDR3 protein once. The repertoire holds 350,000 to 400,000 distinct CDR3 sequences, about 15% seen once, with approximately 32% in the top ten. Germline V gene data show CDR1 as LGHDT and CDR2 as YNNKEL (reference sequence). CDR3 length: 15 amino acids. Trimming shortened V by 0 bases and J by 3 bases, and 9 bases separated the two germline ends. Clinical symptoms, serum thyroxine, TRAb, thyroid ultrasound and orbital computed tomography informed diagnoses. The authors obtained PBMCs from over 7.5 ml of fresh peripheral blood. The record originates from a study of T cells in Graves' hyperthyroidism and ophthalmopathy. Whole-study results and caveats: In validation, the model predicted ophthalmopathy. These predictions came a median about 6.5 months before onset.

The receptor's source is a woman younger than 45 with Graves' hyperthyroidism. Sequenced sample: blood. J is TRBJ2-1 and V is TRBV3-1, with unresolved D. CDR3: CASSQDLYNYNEQFF. CDR3 nucleotides: TGTGCCAGCAGCCAAGATCTCTATAACTACAATGAGCAGTTCTTC.